The source of this T cell receptor beta chain is a study of cytomegalovirus exposure and HLA in healthy donors. Researchers ran the PCR with 60 Vbeta and 13 Jbeta primers. TCRdb's copy holds only in-frame clones and misses some; the assay was immunoSEQ multiplex PCR. In total, the table holds under 95,000 clones. Notes on the study in general: Cytomegalovirus status, reportedly, was diagnosed with high specificity and sensitivity by the classifier.

Notes on this clone: The antigen is unknown.

The receptor was derived from a female donor in good health and CMV-seropositive. Sample: PBMCs.

CDR3 protein: CASSWGTPLGNEQFF. In DNA, the CDR3 is TGTGCCAGCAGTTGGGGGACTCCATTGGGGAATGAGCAGTTCTTC. V is TRBV7-2 and J is TRBJ2-1; a possible D gene is TRBD2 (6 bases). The V gene lost 6 bases and the J gene lost 7 bases, with 19 bases spanning the gap. Germline CDR1 is SGHTA and CDR2 is FQGNSA. The CDR3 is 15 residues long.